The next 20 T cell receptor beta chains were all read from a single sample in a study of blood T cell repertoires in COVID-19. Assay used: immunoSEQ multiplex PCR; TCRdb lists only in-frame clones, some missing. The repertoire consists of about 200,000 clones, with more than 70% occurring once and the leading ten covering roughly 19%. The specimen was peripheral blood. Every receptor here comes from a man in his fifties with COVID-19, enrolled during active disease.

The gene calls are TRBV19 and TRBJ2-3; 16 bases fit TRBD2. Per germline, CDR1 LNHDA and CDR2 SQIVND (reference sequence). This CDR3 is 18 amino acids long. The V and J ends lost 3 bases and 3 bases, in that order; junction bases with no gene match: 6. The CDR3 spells CASSITGLAGGRTDTQYF. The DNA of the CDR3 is TGTGCCAGTAGTATCACGGGACTAGCGGGGGGGAGAACAGATACGCAGTATTTT.

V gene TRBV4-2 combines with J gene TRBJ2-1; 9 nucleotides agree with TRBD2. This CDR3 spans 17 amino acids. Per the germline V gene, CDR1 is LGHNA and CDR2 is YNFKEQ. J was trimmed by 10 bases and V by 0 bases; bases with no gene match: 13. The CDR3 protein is CASSQEVGGRAISEQFF. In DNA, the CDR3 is TGTGCCAGCAGCCAAGAAGTTGGCGGGAGGGCCATTTCCGAGCAGTTCTTC.

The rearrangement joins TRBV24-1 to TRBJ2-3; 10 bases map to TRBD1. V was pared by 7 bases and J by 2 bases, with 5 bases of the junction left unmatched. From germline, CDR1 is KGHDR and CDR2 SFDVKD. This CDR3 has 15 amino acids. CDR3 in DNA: TGTGCCACCAGAGGGACAGGGGTCTACACAGATACGCAGTATTTT. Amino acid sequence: CATRGTGVYTDTQYF.

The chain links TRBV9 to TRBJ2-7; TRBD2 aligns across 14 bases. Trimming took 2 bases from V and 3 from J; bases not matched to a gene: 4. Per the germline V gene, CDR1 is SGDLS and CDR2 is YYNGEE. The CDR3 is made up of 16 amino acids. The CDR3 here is CASSVGTSGSFYEQYF. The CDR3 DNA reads TGTGCCAGCAGCGTGGGGACTAGCGGGAGTTTCTACGAGCAGTACTTC.

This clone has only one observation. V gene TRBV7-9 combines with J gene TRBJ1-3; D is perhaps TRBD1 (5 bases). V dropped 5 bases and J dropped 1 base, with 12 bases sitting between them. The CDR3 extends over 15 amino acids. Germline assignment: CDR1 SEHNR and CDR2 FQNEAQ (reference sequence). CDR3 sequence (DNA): TGTGCCAGCAGCCCATCAGGGAAATCTGGAAACACCATATATTTT. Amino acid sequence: CASSPSGKSGNTIYF.

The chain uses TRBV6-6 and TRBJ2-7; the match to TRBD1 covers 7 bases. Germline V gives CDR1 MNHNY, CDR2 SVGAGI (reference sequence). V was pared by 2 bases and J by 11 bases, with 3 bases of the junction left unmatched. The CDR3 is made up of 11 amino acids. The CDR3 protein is CASSYDGTEYF. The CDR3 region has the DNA TGTGCCAGCAGTTACGACGGGACAGAGTACTTC.

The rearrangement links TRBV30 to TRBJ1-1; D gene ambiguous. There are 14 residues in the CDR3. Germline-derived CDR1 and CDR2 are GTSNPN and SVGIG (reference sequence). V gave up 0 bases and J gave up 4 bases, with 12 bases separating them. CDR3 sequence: CAWSVHAGFTEAFF. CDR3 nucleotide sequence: TGTGCCTGGAGTGTACACGCAGGCTTCACTGAAGCTTTCTTT. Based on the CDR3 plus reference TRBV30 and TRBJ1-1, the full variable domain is SQTIHQWPATLVQPVGSPLSLECTVEGTSNPNLYWYRQAAGRGLQLLFYSVGIGQISSEVPQNLSASRPQDRQFILSSKKLLLSDSGFYLCAWSVHAGFTEAFFGQGTRLTVV.

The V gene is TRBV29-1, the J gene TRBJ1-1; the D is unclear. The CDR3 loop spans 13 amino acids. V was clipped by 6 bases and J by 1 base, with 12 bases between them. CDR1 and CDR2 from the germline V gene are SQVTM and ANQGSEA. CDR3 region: CSVLAEANTEAFF. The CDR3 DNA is TGCAGCGTCCTGGCCGAGGCGAACACTGAAGCTTTCTTT.

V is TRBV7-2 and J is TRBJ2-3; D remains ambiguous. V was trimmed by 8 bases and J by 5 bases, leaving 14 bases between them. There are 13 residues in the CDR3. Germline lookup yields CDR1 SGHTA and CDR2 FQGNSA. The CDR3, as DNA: TGTGCCAGCTGGGCAGCATCAGGAGATACGCAGTATTTT. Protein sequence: CASWAASGDTQYF.

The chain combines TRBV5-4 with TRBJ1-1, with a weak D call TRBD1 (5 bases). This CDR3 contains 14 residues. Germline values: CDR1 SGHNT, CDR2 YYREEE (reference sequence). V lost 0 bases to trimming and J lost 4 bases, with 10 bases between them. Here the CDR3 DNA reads TGTGCCAGCAGCTTGGGGGGGGGTATCACTGAAGCTTTCTTT. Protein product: CASSLGGGITEAFF. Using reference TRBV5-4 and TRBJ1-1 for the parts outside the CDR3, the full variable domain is ETGVTQSPTHLIKTRGQQVTLRCSSQSGHNTVSWYQQALGQGPQFIFQYYREEENGRGNFPPRFSGLQFPNYSSELNVNALELDDSALYLCASSLGGGITEAFFGQGTRLTVV.

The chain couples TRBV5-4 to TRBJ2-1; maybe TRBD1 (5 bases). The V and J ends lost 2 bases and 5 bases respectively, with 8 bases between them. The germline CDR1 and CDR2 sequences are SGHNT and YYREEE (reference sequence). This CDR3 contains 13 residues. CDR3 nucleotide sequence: TGTGCCAGCAGCTTAGACAGAAACAATGAGCAGTTCTTC. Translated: CASSLDRNNEQFF.

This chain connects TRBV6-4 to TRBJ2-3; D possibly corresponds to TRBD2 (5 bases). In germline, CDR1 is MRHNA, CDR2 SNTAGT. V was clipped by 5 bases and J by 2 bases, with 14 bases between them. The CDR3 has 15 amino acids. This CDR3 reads CASSPDYPSTDTQYF. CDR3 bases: TGTGCCAGCAGTCCAGACTATCCTTCCACAGATACGCAGTATTTT.

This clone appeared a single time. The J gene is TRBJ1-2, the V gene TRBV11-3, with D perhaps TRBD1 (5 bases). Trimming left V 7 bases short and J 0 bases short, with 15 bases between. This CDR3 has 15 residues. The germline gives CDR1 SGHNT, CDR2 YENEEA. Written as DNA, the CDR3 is TGTGCCAGCAACCAAAGGACACCTACTAACTATGGCTACACCTTC. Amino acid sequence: CASNQRTPTNYGYTF.

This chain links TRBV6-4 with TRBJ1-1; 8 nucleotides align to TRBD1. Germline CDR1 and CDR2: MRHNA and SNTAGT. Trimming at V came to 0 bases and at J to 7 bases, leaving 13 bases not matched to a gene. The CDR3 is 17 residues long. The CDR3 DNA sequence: TGTGCCAGCAGTGACTCGAAGGACAGGGAAGAAAGAGGTGAAGCTTTCTTT. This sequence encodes CASSDSKDREERGEAFF.

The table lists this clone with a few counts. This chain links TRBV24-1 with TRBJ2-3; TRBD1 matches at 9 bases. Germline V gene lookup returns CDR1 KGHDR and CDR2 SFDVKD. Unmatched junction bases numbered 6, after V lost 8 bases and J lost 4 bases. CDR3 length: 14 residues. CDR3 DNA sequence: TGTGCCACCATGTCAGGACAGGGGTCAGATACGCAGTATTTT. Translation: CATMSGQGSDTQYF.

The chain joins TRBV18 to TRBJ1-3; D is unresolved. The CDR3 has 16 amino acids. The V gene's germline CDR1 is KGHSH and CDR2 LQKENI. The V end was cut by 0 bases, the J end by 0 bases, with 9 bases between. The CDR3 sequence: CASSPPKQSSGNTIYF. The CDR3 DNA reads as TGTGCCAGCTCACCACCTAAACAGAGCTCTGGAAACACCATATATTTT.

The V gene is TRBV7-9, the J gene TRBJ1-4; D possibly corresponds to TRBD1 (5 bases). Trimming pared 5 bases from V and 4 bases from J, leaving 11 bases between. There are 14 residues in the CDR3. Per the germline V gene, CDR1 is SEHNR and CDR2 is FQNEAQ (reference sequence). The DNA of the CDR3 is TGTGCCAGCAGCCCAGGGTTGGATAATGAAAAACTGTTTTTT. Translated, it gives CASSPGLDNEKLFF.

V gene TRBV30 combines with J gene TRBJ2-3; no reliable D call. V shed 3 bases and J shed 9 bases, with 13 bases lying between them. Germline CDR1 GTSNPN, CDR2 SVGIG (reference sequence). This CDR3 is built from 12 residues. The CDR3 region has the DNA TGTGCCTGGAGCCCTCTCGCTGGCACGCAGTATTTT. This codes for CAWSPLAGTQYF. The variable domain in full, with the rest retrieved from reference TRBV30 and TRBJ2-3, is SQTIHQWPATLVQPVGSPLSLECTVEGTSNPNLYWYRQAAGRGLQLLFYSVGIGQISSEVPQNLSASRPQDRQFILSSKKLLLSDSGFYLCAWSPLAGTQYFGPGTRLTVL.

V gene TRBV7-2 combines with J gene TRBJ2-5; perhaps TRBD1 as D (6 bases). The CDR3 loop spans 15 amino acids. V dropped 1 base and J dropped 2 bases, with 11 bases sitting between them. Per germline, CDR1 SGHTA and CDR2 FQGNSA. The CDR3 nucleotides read TGTGCCAGCAGCTTAGTGGGGGCGCAACAAGAGACCCAGTACTTC. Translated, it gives CASSLVGAQQETQYF.

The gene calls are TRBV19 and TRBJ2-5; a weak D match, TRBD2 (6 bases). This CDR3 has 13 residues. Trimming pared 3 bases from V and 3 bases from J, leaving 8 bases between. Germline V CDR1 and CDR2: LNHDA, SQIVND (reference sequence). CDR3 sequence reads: CASSIGGKETQYF. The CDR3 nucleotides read TGTGCCAGTAGTATCGGGGGAAAAGAGACCCAGTACTTC.